This T cell receptor beta chain is from a study of blood T cell repertoires in COVID-19. As for the study in general: From T cells, B-cell-depleted T cells, or PBMCs came the material, which was cDNA or gDNA.

CDR3 length: 12 residues. The germline CDR1 and CDR2 sequences are SGHRS and YFSETQ. V lost 7 bases, J lost 0 bases, and 7 bases lay in between. Sequencing was performed with immunoSEQ multiplex PCR; in TCRdb, only in-frame clones are kept and a portion is missing. The top ten hold 4% of the sample, which has about 140,000 clones, around 81% seen once. The source is a woman aged 55-70 years with acute or convalescent COVID-19. Sequenced input: peripheral blood. V and J are TRBV5-1 and TRBJ2-5, with no clear D. The CDR3 loop is CASGENQETQYF. The CDR3 DNA reads as TGCGCCAGCGGAGAAAACCAAGAGACCCAGTACTTC. Full variable domain (missing parts from reference TRBV5-1 and TRBJ2-5): KAGVTQTPRYLIKTRGQQVTLSCSPISGHRSVSWYQQTPGQGLQFLFEYFSETQRNKGNFPGRFSGRQFSNSRSEMNVSTLELGDSALYLCASGENQETQYFGPGTRLLVL.